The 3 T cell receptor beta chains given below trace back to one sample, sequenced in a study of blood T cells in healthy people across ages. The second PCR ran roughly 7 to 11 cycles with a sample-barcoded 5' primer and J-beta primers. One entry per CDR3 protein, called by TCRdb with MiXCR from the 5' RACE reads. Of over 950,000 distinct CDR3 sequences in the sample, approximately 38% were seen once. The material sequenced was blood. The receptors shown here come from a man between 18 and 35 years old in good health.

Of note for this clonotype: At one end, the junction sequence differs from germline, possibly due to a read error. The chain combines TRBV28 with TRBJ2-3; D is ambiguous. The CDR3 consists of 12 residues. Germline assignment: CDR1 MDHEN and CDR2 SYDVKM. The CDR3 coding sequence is TGTGCCGGCAGTGTTAACACAGATACGCAGTATTTT. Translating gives CAGSVNTDTQYF.

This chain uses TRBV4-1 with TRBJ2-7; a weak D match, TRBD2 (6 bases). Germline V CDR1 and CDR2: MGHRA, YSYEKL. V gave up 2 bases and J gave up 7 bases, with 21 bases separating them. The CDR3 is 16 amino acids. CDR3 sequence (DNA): TGCGCCAGCAGCCAATTAGCGACGGGGGTAGGGAATGAGCAGTACTTC. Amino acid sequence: CASSQLATGVGNEQYF.

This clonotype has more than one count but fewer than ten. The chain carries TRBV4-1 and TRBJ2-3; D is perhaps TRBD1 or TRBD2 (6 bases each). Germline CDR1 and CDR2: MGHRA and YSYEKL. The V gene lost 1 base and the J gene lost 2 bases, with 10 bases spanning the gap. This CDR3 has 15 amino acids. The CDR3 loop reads CASSQVRGDTDTQYF. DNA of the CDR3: TGCGCCAGCAGCCAAGTAAGGGGGGACACAGATACGCAGTATTTT.